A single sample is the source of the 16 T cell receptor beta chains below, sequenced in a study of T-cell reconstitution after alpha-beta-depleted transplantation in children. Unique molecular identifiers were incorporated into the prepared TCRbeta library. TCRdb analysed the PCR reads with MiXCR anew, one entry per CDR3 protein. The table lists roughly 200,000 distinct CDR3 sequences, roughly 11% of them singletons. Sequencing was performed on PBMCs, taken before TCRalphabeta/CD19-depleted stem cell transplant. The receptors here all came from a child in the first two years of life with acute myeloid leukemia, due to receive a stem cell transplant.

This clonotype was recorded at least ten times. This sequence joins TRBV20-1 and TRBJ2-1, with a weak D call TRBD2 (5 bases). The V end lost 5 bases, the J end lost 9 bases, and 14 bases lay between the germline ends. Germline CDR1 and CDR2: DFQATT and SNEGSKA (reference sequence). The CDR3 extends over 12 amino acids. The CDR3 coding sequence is TGCAGTGCTCCCTCCTTAGCGAGTGAGCAGTTCTTC. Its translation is CSAPSLASEQFF.

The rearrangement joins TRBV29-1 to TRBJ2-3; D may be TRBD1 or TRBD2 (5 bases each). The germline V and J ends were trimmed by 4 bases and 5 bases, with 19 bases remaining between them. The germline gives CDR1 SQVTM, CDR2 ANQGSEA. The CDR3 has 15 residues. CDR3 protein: CSVGVLASGGDTQYF. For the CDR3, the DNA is TGCAGCGTTGGAGTATTAGCCTCTGGGGGAGATACGCAGTATTTT.

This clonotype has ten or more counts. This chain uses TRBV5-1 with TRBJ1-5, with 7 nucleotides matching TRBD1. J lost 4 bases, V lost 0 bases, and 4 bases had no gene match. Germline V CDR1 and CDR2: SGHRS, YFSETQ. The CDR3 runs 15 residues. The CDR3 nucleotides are TGCGCCAGCAGCTTGGGGGACAGCCTTAATCAGCCCCAGCATTTT. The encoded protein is CASSLGDSLNQPQHF.

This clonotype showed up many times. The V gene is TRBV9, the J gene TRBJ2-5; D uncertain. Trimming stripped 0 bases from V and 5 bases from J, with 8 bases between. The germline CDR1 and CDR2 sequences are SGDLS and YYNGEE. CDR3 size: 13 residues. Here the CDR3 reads CASSVATMETQYF. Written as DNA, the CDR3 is TGTGCCAGCAGCGTAGCTACTATGGAGACCCAGTACTTC.

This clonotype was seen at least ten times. CDR3: CATSRLTGTAEKLFF. The CDR3 region has the DNA TGTGCCACCAGCAGATTAACCGGGACAGCCGAAAAACTGTTTTTT. The genes are TRBV15 and TRBJ1-4; 7 positions match TRBD1. The length of the CDR3 is 15 residues. V lost 2 bases to trimming and J lost 8 bases; unmatched junction nucleotides: 8. The germline V gene encodes CDR1 LNHNV and CDR2 YYDKDF (reference sequence).

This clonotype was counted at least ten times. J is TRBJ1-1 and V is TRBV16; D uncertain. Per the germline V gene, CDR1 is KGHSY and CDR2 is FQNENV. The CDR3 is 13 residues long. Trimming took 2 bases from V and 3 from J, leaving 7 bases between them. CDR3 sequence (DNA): TGTGCCAGCAGCCAAATACTCGACACTGAAGCTTTCTTT. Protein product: CASSQILDTEAFF.

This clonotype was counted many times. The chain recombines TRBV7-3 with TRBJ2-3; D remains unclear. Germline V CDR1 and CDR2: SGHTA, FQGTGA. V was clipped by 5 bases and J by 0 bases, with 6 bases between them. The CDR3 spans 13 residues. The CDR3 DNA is TGTGCCAGCAGCGTTTCAAGCACAGATACGCAGTATTTT. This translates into CASSVSSTDTQYF.

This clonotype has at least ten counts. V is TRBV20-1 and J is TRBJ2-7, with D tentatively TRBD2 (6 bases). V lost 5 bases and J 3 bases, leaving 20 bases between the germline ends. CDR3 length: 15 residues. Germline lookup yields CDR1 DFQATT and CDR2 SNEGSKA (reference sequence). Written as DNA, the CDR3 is TGCAGTGCTCTCGTGGGGACTTCGAGTATCTACGAGCAGTACTTC. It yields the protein CSALVGTSSIYEQYF.

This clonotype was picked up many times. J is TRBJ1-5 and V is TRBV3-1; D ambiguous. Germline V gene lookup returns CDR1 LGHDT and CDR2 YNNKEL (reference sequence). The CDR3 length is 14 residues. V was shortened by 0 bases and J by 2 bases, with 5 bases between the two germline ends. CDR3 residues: CASSQDGGNQPQHF. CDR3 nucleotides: TGTGCCAGCAGCCAAGATGGGGGCAATCAGCCCCAGCATTTT.

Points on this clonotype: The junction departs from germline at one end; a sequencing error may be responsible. CDR3 DNA sequence: TGTGCCAGCAGCGGGGACAGGGCCCGGGACAGGATCTTC. Amino acids: CASSGDRARDRIF. V usage is TRBV5-1 and J usage is TRBJ2-1; 9 nucleotides line up with TRBD1. Per germline, CDR1 SGHRS and CDR2 YFSETQ. The CDR3 length is 13 residues.

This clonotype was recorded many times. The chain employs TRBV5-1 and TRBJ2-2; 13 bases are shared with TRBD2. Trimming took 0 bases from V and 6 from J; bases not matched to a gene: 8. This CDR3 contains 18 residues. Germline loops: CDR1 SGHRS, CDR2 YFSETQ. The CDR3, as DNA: TGCGCCAGCAGCTTGGGACTAGCGGGGGGCAAAAACCCCGGGGAGCTGTTTTTT. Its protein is CASSLGLAGGKNPGELFF.

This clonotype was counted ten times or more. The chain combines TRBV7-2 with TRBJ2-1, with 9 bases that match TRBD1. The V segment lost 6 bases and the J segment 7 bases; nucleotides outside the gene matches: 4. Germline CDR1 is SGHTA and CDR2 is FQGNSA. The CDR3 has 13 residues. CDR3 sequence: CASSPGTGNEQFF. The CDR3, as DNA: TGTGCCAGCAGTCCCGGGACAGGGAATGAGCAGTTCTTC.

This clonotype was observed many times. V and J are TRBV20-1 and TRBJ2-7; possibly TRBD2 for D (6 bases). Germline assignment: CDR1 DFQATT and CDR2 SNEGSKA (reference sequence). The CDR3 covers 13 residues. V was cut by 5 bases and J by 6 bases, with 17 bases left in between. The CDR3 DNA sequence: TGCAGTGCTCTTAAGGAGGGTTTGGGCGAGCAGTACTTC. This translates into CSALKEGLGEQYF.

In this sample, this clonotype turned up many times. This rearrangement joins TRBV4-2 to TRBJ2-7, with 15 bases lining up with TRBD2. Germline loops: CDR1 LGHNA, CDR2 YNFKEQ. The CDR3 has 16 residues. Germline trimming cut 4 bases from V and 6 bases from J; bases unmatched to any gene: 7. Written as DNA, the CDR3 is TGTGCCAGCAGCCTTCCCGGGACTAGCGGGAGGAGCGAGCAGTACTTC. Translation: CASSLPGTSGRSEQYF.

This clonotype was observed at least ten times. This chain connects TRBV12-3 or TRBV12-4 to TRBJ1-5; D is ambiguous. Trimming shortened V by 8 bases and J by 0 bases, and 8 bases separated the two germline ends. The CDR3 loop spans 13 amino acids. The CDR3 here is CASESDSNQPQHF. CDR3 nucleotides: TGTGCCAGCGAATCAGATAGCAATCAGCCCCAGCATTTT.

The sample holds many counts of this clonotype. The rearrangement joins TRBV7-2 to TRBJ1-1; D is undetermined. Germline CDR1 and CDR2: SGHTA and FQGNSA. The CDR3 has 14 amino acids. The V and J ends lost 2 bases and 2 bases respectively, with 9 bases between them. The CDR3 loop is CASSLWTRNTEAFF. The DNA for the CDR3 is TGTGCCAGCAGCTTATGGACGAGAAACACTGAAGCTTTCTTT.